This record looks at one T cell receptor (beta chain) sequence and its context. This specimen belongs to a study of blood T cell repertoires in COVID-19. Study-level background: Acute and convalescent COVID-19 specimens originated in the United States, Italy and Spain.

The V end lost 1 base, the J end lost 2 bases, and 6 bases lay between the germline ends. The CDR3 totals 13 residues. Per the germline V gene, CDR1 is SGHDN and CDR2 is FVKESK. In the source study's methods: For nucleated cells, counts were estimated from reference gene primer amplification. Clones were read by immunoSEQ multiplex PCR, and TCRdb kept only the in-frame ones, dropping some. The DNA gave D and trimming, while V, J and clone size come from that table. The data hold more than 200,000 clones, with around 83% observed a single time. This TCR came from a middle-aged man with active or convalescent COVID-19. V gene TRBV14 combines with J gene TRBJ2-7; D gene ambiguous. Material: peripheral blood. This chain's CDR3 is CASSQGGTYEQYF. CDR3 nucleotides: TGTGCCAGCAGCCAAGGTGGCACCTACGAGCAGTACTTC.